A single sample is the source of the 21 T cell receptor beta chains below, sequenced in a study of blood T cell repertoires in COVID-19. The repertoire was sequenced with immunoSEQ multiplex PCR; TCRdb's copy has only in-frame clones and lacks some. In the table there are around 370,000 clones, 85% to 90% of which are singletons. Sequenced material: PBMCs or T cells enriched from blood (not recorded which). These receptors were taken from a woman aged 18-29 years who had recovered from COVID-19.

CDR3 nucleotide sequence: TGTGCCAGTAGCGAGGACATTTACGAGCAGTACTTC. As protein: CASSEDIYEQYF. The chain has TRBV19 and TRBJ2-7, with D tentatively TRBD1 (5 bases). Trimming left V 6 bases short and J 4 bases short, with 10 bases between. From germline, CDR1 is LNHDA and CDR2 SQIVND (reference sequence). The CDR3 has 12 amino acids. The variable domain in full, completed from reference TRBV19 and TRBJ2-7, reads DGGITQSPKYLFRKEGQNVTLSCEQNLNHDAMYWYRQDPGQGLRLIYYSQIVNDFQKGDIAEGYSVSREKKESFPLTVTSAQKNPTAFYLCASSEDIYEQYFGPGTRLTVT.

The chain recombines TRBV19 with TRBJ1-2; perhaps TRBD1 as D (5 bases). The V end was cut by 8 bases, the J end by 7 bases, with 17 bases between. CDR1 and CDR2 from the germline V gene are LNHDA and SQIVND (reference sequence). This CDR3 has 13 residues. The chain's CDR3 is CASLDRRGRGYTF. CDR3 DNA sequence: TGTGCCAGTCTAGACAGAAGAGGCCGTGGCTACACCTTC.

The chain uses TRBV6-1 and TRBJ1-3, with D unclear. V was shortened by 1 base and J by 7 bases, with 14 bases between the two germline ends. The germline CDR1 and CDR2 sequences are MNHNS and SASEGT. The CDR3 sequence is 15 residues long. The CDR3 spells CASSEGWLRGNTIYF. The CDR3 DNA reads TGTGCCAGCAGTGAAGGATGGCTAAGAGGGAACACCATATATTTT.

The rearrangement links TRBV12-3 or TRBV12-4 to TRBJ1-2; D is possibly TRBD1 (6 bases). With 6 bases removed from V and 7 bases from J, the gap between germline ends came to 15 bases. The CDR3 length is 13 residues. The CDR3 region has the DNA TGTGCCAGCAGAACTACAGGGATGGGTGGCTACACCTTC. It translates to CASRTTGMGGYTF.

The chain has TRBV19 and TRBJ1-2; 8 bases match TRBD1. The CDR3 is made up of 16 amino acids. The V and J ends lost 4 bases and 1 base, in that order; junction bases with no gene match: 8. Germline CDR1 and CDR2: LNHDA and SQIVND (reference sequence). The CDR3, as DNA: TGTGCCAGTAGTAGGGGGCCGGGACAGGTTAACTATGGCTACACCTTC. Translating it yields CASSRGPGQVNYGYTF.

This chain uses TRBV5-5 with TRBJ1-5, with 7 bases fitting TRBD1. Trimming cost V 5 bases and J 3 bases; bases outside gene matches: 8. The CDR3 is made up of 15 amino acids. Germline V gives CDR1 SGHKS, CDR2 YYEKEE (reference sequence). CDR3 nucleotide sequence: TGTGCCAGCAGGCAAGGGACAGTCCACAATCAGCCCCAGCATTTT. Amino acids: CASRQGTVHNQPQHF.

The chain is built from TRBV5-1 and TRBJ1-5; no definite D call. Germline CDR1 and CDR2: SGHRS and YFSETQ. V shed 2 bases and J shed 5 bases, with 8 bases lying between them. CDR3 length: 13 amino acids. CDR3 nucleotides: TGCGCCAGCAGCTTAGAGGTTGATCAGCCCCAGCATTTT. The encoded protein is CASSLEVDQPQHF.

To note about this clone: The junction and the germline gene differ at one end; a read error may be behind it. The genes are TRBV12-3 or TRBV12-4 and TRBJ1-2, with D hard to call. This CDR3 is 11 amino acids long. The CDR3 reads CASSLLGGYAF. The CDR3 nucleotides are TGTGCCAGCAGTTTACTCGGCGGCTACGCCTTC.

J is TRBJ2-1 and V is TRBV5-1, with TRBD2 matching 10 bases. The CDR3 is made up of 16 amino acids. V was clipped by 4 bases and J by 10 bases; unmatched bases: 14. Germline loops: CDR1 SGHRS, CDR2 YFSETQ. This chain's CDR3 is CASSKGTSVIFVEQFF. As DNA, the CDR3 is TGCGCCAGCAGCAAGGGGACTAGCGTCATCTTCGTCGAGCAGTTCTTC.

In its sample, this clone was seen once. The chain recombines TRBV7-8 with TRBJ1-6; D gene uncertain. Trimming took 6 bases from V and 9 from J, leaving 39 bases between them. Germline lookup yields CDR1 SGHVS and CDR2 FQNEAQ. The CDR3 contains 22 residues. DNA for the CDR3: TGTGCCAGCAGTACGTCCAGAAAGACGCTAAGCGGAGGGCGAATAGGAAGTTCACCCCTCCACTTT. This encodes CASSTSRKTLSGGRIGSSPLHF. The full variable domain, in which reference TRBV7-8 and TRBJ1-6 provide the parts outside the CDR3, is GAGVSQSPRYKVAKRGQDVALRCDPISGHVSLFWYQQALGQGPEFLTYFQNEAQLDKSGLPSDRFFAERPEGSVSTLKIQRTQQEDSAVYLCASSTSRKTLSGGRIGSSPLHFGNGTRLTVT.

This chain connects TRBV10-3 to TRBJ1-6; TRBD1 agrees at 7 bases. Trimming removed 6 bases from V and 2 bases from J; junction bases left unmatched: 4. This CDR3 spans 15 amino acids. Germline V gives CDR1 ENHRY, CDR2 SYGVKD. CDR3 nucleotides: TGTGCCATCAGCGAAGGGACAGCCTATAATTCACCCCTCCACTTT. Translation: CAISEGTAYNSPLHF.

The V gene is TRBV3-1 (or the pseudogene TRBV3-2), the J gene TRBJ2-3; the D gene is possibly TRBD2 (6 bases). This CDR3 contains 15 residues. The V gene's germline CDR1 is LGHDT and CDR2 YNNKEL (reference sequence). The V end lost 8 bases, the J end lost 4 bases, and 19 bases lay between the germline ends. The CDR3 here is CASWATRPAADTQYF. The CDR3 DNA reads TGTGCCAGCTGGGCGACTAGGCCCGCCGCAGATACGCAGTATTTT.

The V gene is TRBV15, the J gene TRBJ2-2; maybe TRBD1 (5 bases). This CDR3 is built from 15 residues. The germline V gene has CDR1 LNHNV and CDR2 YYDKDF (reference sequence). The V end lost 0 bases, the J end lost 5 bases, and 10 bases lay between the germline ends. The CDR3: CATSRDKGKTGELFF. The DNA for the CDR3 is TGTGCCACCAGCAGAGATAAGGGGAAAACCGGGGAGCTGTTTTTT.

The chain joins TRBV28 to TRBJ2-7; D call uncertain. CDR3 length: 14 amino acids. Trimming pared 2 bases from V and 2 bases from J, leaving 10 bases between. The germline V gene encodes CDR1 MDHEN and CDR2 SYDVKM. Here the CDR3 DNA reads TGTGCCAGCAGTTTACAGAAGTTCGCCTACGAGCAGTACTTC. Protein sequence: CASSLQKFAYEQYF.

As regards this clone: The junction departs from germline at one end; a sequencing error may be responsible. The chain couples TRBV28 to TRBJ1-5; TRBD1 matches 8 bases. Looked up from germline, CDR1 is MDHEN and CDR2 is SYDVKM. This CDR3 is built from 16 residues. The CDR3 loop reads CASSLYGQGIRQPQHF. The CDR3 DNA reads TGTGCCAGCAGTTTATACGGACAGGGTATCCGACAGCCCCAACATTTT. The whole variable domain, remainder taken from reference TRBV28 and TRBJ1-5, is DVKVTQSSRYLVKRTGEKVFLECVQDMDHENMFWYRQDPGLGLRLIYFSYDVKMKEKGDIPEGYSVSREKKERFSLILESASTNQTSMYLCASSLYGQGIRQPQHFGDGTRLSIL.

This clone has only one observation. J is TRBJ2-3 and V is TRBV7-3; tentatively, D is TRBD1 (7 bases). The germline CDR1 and CDR2 sequences are SGHTA and FQGTGA. The CDR3 covers 17 residues. The V end was cut by 0 bases, the J end by 4 bases, with 17 bases between. CDR3 sequence (DNA): TGTGCCAGCAGCTTAACCCCTAGGGGGCGGGGCTCAGATACGCAGTATTTT. Translated, it gives CASSLTPRGRGSDTQYF.

The rearrangement joins TRBV6-5 to TRBJ2-6; D gene uncertain. Germline values: CDR1 MNHEY, CDR2 SVGAGI. The CDR3 contains 12 residues. Trimming cost V 8 bases and J 0 bases, with 2 bases left between them. The CDR3 sequence is CASLSGANVLTF. The CDR3 DNA reads TGTGCCAGCCTCTCTGGGGCCAACGTCCTGACTTTC.

J is TRBJ1-2 and V is TRBV6-5, with D uncertain. V was pared by 0 bases and J by 5 bases, with 10 bases between. The length of the CDR3 is 14 residues. CDR1 is MNHEY and CDR2 is SVGAGI in the germline V gene. The CDR3 loop is CASSYSRGKYGYTF. The CDR3 DNA follows: TGTGCCAGCAGTTACTCTCGAGGGAAGTATGGCTACACCTTC.

CDR3 region: CASSYSPQESLHF. The CDR3 DNA reads as TGTGCCAGCAGTTACTCGCCGCAGGAAAGCCTCCACTTT. V is TRBV6-5 and J is TRBJ1-6; D not resolved. Germline V gene data show CDR1 as MNHEY and CDR2 as SVGAGI. This CDR3 comprises 13 residues. V dropped 0 bases and J dropped 15 bases, with 12 bases sitting between them.

This clone has just one count. CDR3 residues: CAWSTGQVSNQPQHF. CDR3 DNA sequence: TGTGCCTGGAGTACAGGACAGGTGAGCAATCAGCCCCAGCATTTT. The chain couples TRBV30 to TRBJ1-5; 7 positions agree with TRBD1. Germline trimming cut 2 bases from V and 1 base from J; bases unmatched to any gene: 5. The length of the CDR3 is 15 residues. Germline assignment: CDR1 GTSNPN and CDR2 SVGIG (reference sequence).

V and J are TRBV5-6 and TRBJ2-2, with D unresolved. V was trimmed by 0 bases and J by 7 bases, leaving 4 bases between them. Germline V gives CDR1 SGHDT, CDR2 YYEEEE. The CDR3 loop spans 12 amino acids. This chain's CDR3 is CASSLGDGELFF. The CDR3 DNA is TGTGCCAGCAGCTTGGGCGACGGGGAGCTGTTTTTT.